These T cell receptor beta chains were read from a single sample in a study of blood T cell repertoires in COVID-19. Method: immunoSEQ multiplex PCR; TCRdb's copy keeps in-frame clones and lacks some. The table lists about 43,000 clones, 65% to 85% of them singletons. Sequenced material: peripheral blood. Receptor source: a man at least 80 years old in a cohort sampled during active COVID-19. CDR3s leave out the opening cysteine and the closing phenylalanine or tryptophan. The D gene is left open where the match is weak.

d_call: TRBD1
v_call: TRBV5-1
cdr3_aa: ASSIRTGGSSYNEQF

d_call: TRBD1
v_call: TRBV6-6
cdr3_aa: ASSSGQGGEKLF

d_call: TRBD1
v_call: TRBV28
cdr3_aa: ASSLSGTVLTGYT

d_call: TRBD1
v_call: TRBV18
cdr3_aa: ASSPRGRGPADTQY

d_call: TRBD2
v_call: TRBV28
cdr3_aa: AARGAGGPQETQY

d_call: .
v_call: TRBV15
cdr3_aa: ATSRDRSAGREQY

d_call: .
v_call: TRBV5-1
cdr3_aa: ASSLAWGPNNEQF

d_call: .
v_call: TRBV4-2
cdr3_aa: ASSQAADTDTQY

d_call: .
v_call: TRBV19
cdr3_aa: ASSRTRANEKLF

d_call: .
v_call: TRBV2
cdr3_aa: ASSEYLVGETQY

d_call: .
v_call: TRBV9
cdr3_aa: ASSVGEGTMNTEAF

d_call: TRBD1
v_call: TRBV20-1
cdr3_aa: SASNRQGINQPQH

d_call: TRBD1
v_call: TRBV4-2
cdr3_aa: ASSPYGTEGADTQY

d_call: TRBD1
v_call: TRBV5-1
cdr3_aa: ASRTTGGPTDTQY

d_call: .
v_call: TRBV6-2/TRBV6-3
cdr3_aa: ASSRPRVGGQETQY

d_call: .
v_call: TRBV28
cdr3_aa: ASSQAGQIYGYT

d_call: .
v_call: TRBV28
cdr3_aa: ASSLSGETQY

d_call: .
v_call: TRBV19
cdr3_aa: ASSKRTESYEQY

d_call: TRBD2
v_call: TRBV7-8
cdr3_aa: ASSFWTSGRAYTDTQY

d_call: TRBD1
v_call: TRBV6-5
cdr3_aa: ASSYGTENSPLH

d_call: TRBD1
v_call: TRBV10-3
cdr3_aa: AIRPGQGALSGYT

d_call: .
v_call: TRBV30
cdr3_aa: AWNPGLETQY

d_call: .
v_call: TRBV3-1/TRBV3-2
cdr3_aa: ASSRKQAYT

d_call: TRBD1
v_call: TRBV10-3
cdr3_aa: AISLDRVNGYT

d_call: TRBD1
v_call: TRBV6-2/TRBV6-3
cdr3_aa: ASSRWTGNNQPQH